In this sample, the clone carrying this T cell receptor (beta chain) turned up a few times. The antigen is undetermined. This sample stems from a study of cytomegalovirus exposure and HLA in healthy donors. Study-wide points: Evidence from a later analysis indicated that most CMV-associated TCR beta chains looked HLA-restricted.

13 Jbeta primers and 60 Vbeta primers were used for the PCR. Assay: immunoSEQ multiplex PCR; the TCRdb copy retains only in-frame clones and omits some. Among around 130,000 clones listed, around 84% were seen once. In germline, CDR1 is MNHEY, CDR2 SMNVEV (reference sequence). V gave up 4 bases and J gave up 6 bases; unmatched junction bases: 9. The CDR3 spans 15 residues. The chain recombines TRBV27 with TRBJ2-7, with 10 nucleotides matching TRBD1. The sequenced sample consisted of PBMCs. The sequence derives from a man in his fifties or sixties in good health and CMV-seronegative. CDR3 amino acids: CASSWRGTGDGEQYF. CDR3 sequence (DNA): TGTGCCAGCAGTTGGAGGGGGACAGGGGACGGCGAGCAGTACTTC.